One and the same sample provided the 19 T cell receptor beta chains below, sequenced in a study of control samples from healthy donors and cancer patients. TCRdb's table, derived via immunoSEQ multiplex PCR, lists solely in-frame clones and lacks some. Of 150,000 or so clones listed, 94% are singletons. Source material: blood. These TCRs come from a man aged 35 to 55 in good health.

V usage is TRBV7-9 and J usage is TRBJ1-5; 8 bases line up with TRBD1. Germline V gene sequence: CDR1 SEHNR, CDR2 FQNEAQ (reference sequence). The CDR3 runs 16 residues. Trimming cost V 5 bases and J 0 bases; bases outside gene matches: 6. This chain's CDR3 is CASSGTGDYSNQPQHF. CDR3 in DNA: TGTGCCAGCAGCGGGACAGGTGACTATAGCAATCAGCCCCAGCATTTT.

The rearrangement joins TRBV3-1 (or the pseudogene TRBV3-2) to TRBJ2-7, with unresolved D. This CDR3 spans 13 amino acids. V was trimmed by 1 base and J by 6 bases, leaving 10 bases between them. Germline values: CDR1 LGHDT, CDR2 YNNKEL (reference sequence). CDR3 in amino acids: CASSQARASEQYF. In nucleotides, the CDR3 is TGTGCCAGCAGCCAAGCTCGAGCTAGCGAGCAGTACTTC.

The gene calls are TRBV5-6 and TRBJ2-7; 12 nucleotides line up with TRBD2. The CDR3 runs to 19 residues. The trim removed 3 bases at V and 1 base at J, leaving 14 bases unmatched. The germline V gene encodes CDR1 SGHDT and CDR2 YYEEEE. CDR3 sequence: CASSSTKRTSGEPSYEQYF. The CDR3, as DNA: TGTGCCAGCAGCTCTACGAAAAGGACTAGCGGGGAACCTTCCTACGAGCAGTACTTC.

The chain is built from TRBV7-9 and TRBJ2-5, with 11 bases identical to TRBD1. This CDR3 is built from 16 residues. J was trimmed by 6 bases and V by 5 bases; bases with no gene match: 11. The germline V gene has CDR1 SEHNR and CDR2 FQNEAQ (reference sequence). This CDR3 reads CASSPTRTGGNKTQYF. The CDR3, as DNA: TGTGCCAGCAGCCCCACCCGGACAGGGGGCAATAAGACCCAGTACTTC.

With regard to this clone: A junction boundary mismatches the germline segment, possibly from a read error. This chain uses TRBV7-9 with TRBJ1-5; TRBD1 aligns across 8 bases. Germline V gene sequence: CDR1 SEHNR, CDR2 FQNEAQ (reference sequence). The CDR3 runs 13 residues. The CDR3 DNA reads as TGTGCCAGCAGAAAAGAGGCAGGGGGCCGCTTACGGTTT. Its protein is CASRKEAGGRLRF.

The chain carries TRBV6-4 and TRBJ2-3, with D perhaps being TRBD1 or TRBD2 (5 bases each). Between the trimmed V and J ends, which lost 1 base and 3 bases, there was a span of 11 bases. The germline CDR1 and CDR2 sequences are MRHNA and SNTAGT. This CDR3 is built from 15 residues. In nucleotides, the CDR3 is TGTGCCAGCAGTGACTTGGGGCTAGCAACAGATACGCAGTATTTT. Its translation: CASSDLGLATDTQYF.

The chain couples TRBV6-6 to TRBJ1-2; D remains ambiguous. Trimming removed 3 bases from V and 6 bases from J, with 14 bases in between. The germline CDR1 and CDR2 sequences are MNHNY and SVGAGI (reference sequence). CDR3 size: 14 residues. CDR3 coding DNA: TGTGCCAGCAGTTATCCGAACAGTGACAATGGCTACACCTTC. Protein product: CASSYPNSDNGYTF.

CDR3 coding DNA: TGTGCCAGCAGTTCGGGGTGGGGGCGGAATGAGCAGTTCTTC. This sequence encodes CASSSGWGRNEQFF. This sequence joins TRBV6-2 or TRBV6-3 and TRBJ2-1; maybe TRBD1 (6 bases). The CDR3 is 14 amino acids. Germline CDR1 MNHEY, CDR2 SVGEGT. V was cut by 4 bases and J by 7 bases, with 14 bases left in between.

The chain employs TRBV27 and TRBJ1-5; weak D call: TRBD1 (5 bases). Trimming took off 6 bases at V and 2 bases at J, with 14 bases between the two ends. The CDR3 sequence is 15 residues long. Germline-derived CDR1 and CDR2 are MNHEY and SMNVEV (reference sequence). CDR3 in DNA: TGTGCCAGCAGCCGAGGGACTAGAGGCAATCAGCCCCAGCATTTT. This gives the protein CASSRGTRGNQPQHF.

The chain recombines TRBV6-4 with TRBJ2-1, with TRBD2 identical over 8 bases. Trimming cost V 3 bases and J 7 bases; bases outside gene matches: 8. Germline CDR1 MRHNA, CDR2 SNTAGT. This CDR3 contains 15 residues. The CDR3 nucleotides are TGTGCCAGCAGTGAAAAAGCGGGGGCGGGGAATGAGCAGTTCTTC. Translation gives CASSEKAGAGNEQFF.

The CDR3: CAWSLRGGSYEQYF. The CDR3 DNA reads TGTGCCTGGAGTTTGAGGGGCGGATCCTACGAGCAGTACTTC. This rearrangement joins TRBV30 to TRBJ2-7; D tentatively fits TRBD1 or TRBD2 (5 bases each). Per the germline V gene, CDR1 is GTSNPN and CDR2 is SVGIG (reference sequence). The V end lost 2 bases, the J end lost 1 base, and 12 bases lay between the germline ends. There are 14 residues in the CDR3.

The chain is built from TRBV19 and TRBJ2-7; D possibly corresponds to TRBD2 (5 bases). The V end lost 8 bases, the J end lost 2 bases, and 16 bases lay between the germline ends. Looked up from germline, CDR1 is LNHDA and CDR2 is SQIVND (reference sequence). The CDR3 is made up of 14 amino acids. CDR3 amino acids: CASGVRVHPYEQYF. CDR3 sequence (DNA): TGTGCCAGTGGGGTGAGGGTCCATCCCTACGAGCAGTACTTC.

The chain links TRBV2 to TRBJ1-5; 9 positions match TRBD1. This CDR3 is 15 amino acids long. V gave up 6 bases and J gave up 0 bases; unmatched junction bases: 3. CDR1 SNHLY and CDR2 FYNNEI come from the germline V gene. The chain's CDR3 is CASRDRGYSNQPQHF. The CDR3 bases are TGTGCCAGCAGGGACAGGGGCTATAGCAATCAGCCCCAGCATTTT.

This clone was counted a single time. The chain recombines TRBV19 with TRBJ1-2; tentative D call: TRBD1 (6 bases). The germline V gene has CDR1 LNHDA and CDR2 SQIVND (reference sequence). The CDR3 is 12 residues long. V was pared by 5 bases and J by 3 bases, with 7 bases between. The CDR3 nucleotides are TGTGCCAGTAGTTCAGGGGACTATGGCTACACCTTC. Its translation: CASSSGDYGYTF.

The V call is TRBV5-6, the J call TRBJ1-1, with D perhaps matching TRBD1 (6 bases). The V gene lost 4 bases and the J gene lost 4 bases, with 14 bases spanning the gap. This CDR3 contains 14 residues. The germline V gene encodes CDR1 SGHDT and CDR2 YYEEEE. This chain's CDR3 is CASSRVGGSTEAFF. The CDR3 nucleotides are TGTGCCAGCAGCCGAGTGGGGGGCTCCACTGAAGCTTTCTTT. The variable domain in full, completed from reference TRBV5-6 and TRBJ1-1, reads DAGVTQSPTHLIKTRGQQVTLRCSPKSGHDTVSWYQQALGQGPQFIFQYYEEEERQRGNFPDRFSGHQFPNYSSELNVNALLLGDSALYLCASSRVGGSTEAFFGQGTRLTVV.

The chain has TRBV30 and TRBJ1-2, with D possibly being TRBD1 (5 bases). In germline, CDR1 is GTSNPN, CDR2 SVGIG (reference sequence). This CDR3 contains 14 residues. V lost 1 base to trimming and J lost 6 bases, with 15 bases between them. CDR3 coding DNA: TGTGCCTGGAGTGGGTTTCAGGGTGCGGATGGCTACACCTTC. Amino acids: CAWSGFQGADGYTF.

This sequence joins TRBV6-1 and TRBJ1-2, with unresolved D. V lost 4 bases to trimming and J lost 4 bases, with 19 bases between them. This CDR3 spans 16 amino acids. Germline V lookup: CDR1 MNHNS, CDR2 SASEGT. In DNA form, the CDR3 reads TGTGCCAGCAGTGGCCCCCCGGGCTCCACCTTCTATGGCTACACCTTC. Amino acids: CASSGPPGSTFYGYTF.

The CDR3 sequence is CASSLGKYYEQYF. The CDR3 DNA is TGTGCCAGCAGCTTGGGCAAGTACTACGAGCAGTACTTC. The V call is TRBV5-4, the J call TRBJ2-7; D unresolved. V was pared by 0 bases and J by 3 bases, with 7 bases between. The CDR3 sequence is 13 residues long. Germline CDR1 is SGHNT and CDR2 is YYREEE (reference sequence). Looking up the rest from reference TRBV5-4 and TRBJ2-7 gives the full variable domain: ETGVTQSPTHLIKTRGQQVTLRCSSQSGHNTVSWYQQALGQGPQFIFQYYREEENGRGNFPPRFSGLQFPNYSSELNVNALELDDSALYLCASSLGKYYEQYFGPGTRLTVT.

The CDR3 region has the DNA TGTGCCAGCAGTTATCGTGCGCTGTCCGTTGCAACTAATGAAAAACTGTTTTTT. Residues: CASSYRALSVATNEKLFF. The rearrangement joins TRBV6-2 or TRBV6-3 to TRBJ1-4; the D is unclear. Trimming cost V 3 bases and J 0 bases, with 17 bases left between them. The CDR3 sequence is 18 residues long. Per germline, CDR1 MNHEY and CDR2 SVGEGT.